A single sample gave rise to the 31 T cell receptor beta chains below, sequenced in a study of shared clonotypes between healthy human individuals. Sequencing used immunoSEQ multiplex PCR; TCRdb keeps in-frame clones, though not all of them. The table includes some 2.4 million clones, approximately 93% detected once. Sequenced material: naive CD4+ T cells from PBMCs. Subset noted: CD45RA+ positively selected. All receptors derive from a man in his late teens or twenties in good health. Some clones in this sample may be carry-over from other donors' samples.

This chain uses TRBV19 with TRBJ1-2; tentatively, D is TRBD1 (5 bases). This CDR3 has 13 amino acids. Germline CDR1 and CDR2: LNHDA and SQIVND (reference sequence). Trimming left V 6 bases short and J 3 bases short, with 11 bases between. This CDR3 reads CASSWDRYYGYTF. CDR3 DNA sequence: TGTGCCAGTAGCTGGGACCGCTACTATGGCTACACCTTC. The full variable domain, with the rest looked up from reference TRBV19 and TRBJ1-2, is DGGITQSPKYLFRKEGQNVTLSCEQNLNHDAMYWYRQDPGQGLRLIYYSQIVNDFQKGDIAEGYSVSREKKESFPLTVTSAQKNPTAFYLCASSWDRYYGYTFGSGTRLTVV.

CDR3: CASSSEGPRDRAPYEQYF. CDR3 in DNA: TGTGCCAGCAGTTCAGAAGGCCCCCGGGACAGGGCCCCCTACGAGCAGTACTTC. The gene calls are TRBV27 and TRBJ2-7; TRBD1 matches at 9 bases. Losses at the gene ends were 4 bases for V and 2 bases for J; bases not matched to a gene: 15. There are 18 residues in the CDR3. Germline values: CDR1 MNHEY, CDR2 SMNVEV (reference sequence).

CDR3 sequence (DNA): TGTGCCAGCAGCCCTACCGGGATGAACTCCTACGAGCAGTACTTC. It yields the protein CASSPTGMNSYEQYF. This sequence joins TRBV7-2 and TRBJ2-7; TRBD2 is a possible D gene (5 bases). Germline CDR1 and CDR2: SGHTA and FQGNSA. This CDR3 region has 15 residues. V dropped 5 bases and J dropped 0 bases, with 14 bases sitting between them.

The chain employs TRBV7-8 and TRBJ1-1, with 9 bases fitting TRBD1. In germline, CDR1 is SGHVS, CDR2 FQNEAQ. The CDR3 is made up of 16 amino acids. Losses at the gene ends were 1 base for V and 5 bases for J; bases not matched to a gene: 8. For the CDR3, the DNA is TGTGCCAGCAGCTTAGTAGTAACAGGGGGCATGACTGAAGCTTTCTTT. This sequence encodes CASSLVVTGGMTEAFF.

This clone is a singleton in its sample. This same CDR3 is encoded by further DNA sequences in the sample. CDR3 DNA: TGTGCCAGTAGTATCGGAGTAGAGACCCAGTACTTC. Its protein is CASSIGVETQYF. The chain employs TRBV19 and TRBJ2-5; D gene unclear. There are 12 residues in the CDR3. Trimming shortened V by 3 bases and J by 4 bases, and 6 bases separated the two germline ends. CDR1 is LNHDA, CDR2 SQIVND, per germline (reference sequence).

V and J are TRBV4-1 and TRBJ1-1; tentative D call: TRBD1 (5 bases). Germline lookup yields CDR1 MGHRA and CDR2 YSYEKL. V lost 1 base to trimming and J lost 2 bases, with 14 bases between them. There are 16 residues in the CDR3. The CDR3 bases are TGCGCCAGCAGCCAAGGTCCGGGACGGCAAAACACTGAAGCTTTCTTT. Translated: CASSQGPGRQNTEAFF.

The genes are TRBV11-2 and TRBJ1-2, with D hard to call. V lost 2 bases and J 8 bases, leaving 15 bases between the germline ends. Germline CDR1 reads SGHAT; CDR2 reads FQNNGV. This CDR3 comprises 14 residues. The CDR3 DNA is TGTGCCAGCAGCTTACCCCTGACATCTTCGGGCTACACCTTC. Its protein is CASSLPLTSSGYTF.

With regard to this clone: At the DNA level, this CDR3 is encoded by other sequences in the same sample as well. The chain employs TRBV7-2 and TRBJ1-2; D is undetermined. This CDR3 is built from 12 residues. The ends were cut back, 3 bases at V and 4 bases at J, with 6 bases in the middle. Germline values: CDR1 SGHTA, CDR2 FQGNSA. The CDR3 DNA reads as TGTGCCAGCAGCTTGATGGGCTATGGCTACACCTTC. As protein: CASSLMGYGYTF.

The chain's CDR3 is CASSDAGIFSNQPQHF. The CDR3 region has the DNA TGTGCCAGCAGTGACGCCGGGATCTTTAGCAATCAGCCCCAGCATTTT. The chain joins TRBV6-1 to TRBJ1-5; D unclear. The V and J ends lost 3 bases and 0 bases respectively, with 12 bases between them. The CDR3 loop spans 16 amino acids. Germline V gene data show CDR1 as MNHNS and CDR2 as SASEGT.

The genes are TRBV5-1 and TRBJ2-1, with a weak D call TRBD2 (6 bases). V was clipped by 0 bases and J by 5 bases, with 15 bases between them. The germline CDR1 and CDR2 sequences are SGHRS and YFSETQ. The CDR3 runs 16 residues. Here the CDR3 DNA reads TGCGCCAGCAGCTTGGCTATTCGTGGAGGGAACAATGAGCAGTTCTTC. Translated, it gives CASSLAIRGGNNEQFF.

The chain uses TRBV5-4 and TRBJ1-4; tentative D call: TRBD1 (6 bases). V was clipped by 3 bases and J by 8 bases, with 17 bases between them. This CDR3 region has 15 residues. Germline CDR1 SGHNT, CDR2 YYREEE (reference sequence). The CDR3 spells CASSSGTAGGEKLFF. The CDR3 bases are TGTGCCAGCAGCTCCGGGACGGCGGGGGGCGAAAAACTGTTTTTT.

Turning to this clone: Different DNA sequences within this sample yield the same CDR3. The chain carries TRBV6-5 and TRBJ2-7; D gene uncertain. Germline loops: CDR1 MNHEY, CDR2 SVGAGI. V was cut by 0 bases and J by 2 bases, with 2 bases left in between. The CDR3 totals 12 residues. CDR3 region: CASSYSPYEQYF. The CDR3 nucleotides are TGTGCCAGCAGTTACTCTCCCTACGAGCAGTACTTC.

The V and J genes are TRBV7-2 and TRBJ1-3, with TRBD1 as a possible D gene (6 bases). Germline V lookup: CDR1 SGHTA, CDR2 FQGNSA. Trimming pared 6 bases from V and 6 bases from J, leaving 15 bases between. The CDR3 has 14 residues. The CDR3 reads CASSKTGSVNTIYF. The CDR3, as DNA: TGTGCCAGCAGTAAAACAGGGTCGGTAAACACCATATATTTT.

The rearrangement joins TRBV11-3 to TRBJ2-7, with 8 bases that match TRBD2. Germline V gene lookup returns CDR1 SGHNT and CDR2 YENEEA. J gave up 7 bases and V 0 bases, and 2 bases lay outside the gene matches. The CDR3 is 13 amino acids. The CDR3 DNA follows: TGTGCCAGCAGCTTAGACCGGGGGGGAGAGCAGTACTTC. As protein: CASSLDRGGEQYF. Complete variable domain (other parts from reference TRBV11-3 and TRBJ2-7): EAGVVQSPRYKIIEKKQPVAFWCNPISGHNTLYWYLQNLGQGPELLIRYENEEAVDDSQLPKDRFSAERLKGVDSTLKIQPAELGDSAVYLCASSLDRGGEQYFGPGTRLTVT.

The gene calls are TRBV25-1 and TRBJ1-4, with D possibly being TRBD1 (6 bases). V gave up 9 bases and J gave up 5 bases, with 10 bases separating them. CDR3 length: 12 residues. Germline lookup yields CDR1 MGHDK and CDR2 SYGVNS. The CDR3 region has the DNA TGTGCCAGTACAGGGCTCAATGAAAAACTGTTTTTT. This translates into CASTGLNEKLFF.

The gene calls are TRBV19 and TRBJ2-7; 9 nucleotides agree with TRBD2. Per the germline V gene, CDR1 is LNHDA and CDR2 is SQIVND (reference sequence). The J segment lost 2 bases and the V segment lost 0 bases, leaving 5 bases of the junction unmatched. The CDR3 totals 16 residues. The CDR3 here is CASSIDGTSSAYEQYF. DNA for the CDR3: TGTGCCAGTAGTATAGACGGGACTAGCTCAGCCTACGAGCAGTACTTC.

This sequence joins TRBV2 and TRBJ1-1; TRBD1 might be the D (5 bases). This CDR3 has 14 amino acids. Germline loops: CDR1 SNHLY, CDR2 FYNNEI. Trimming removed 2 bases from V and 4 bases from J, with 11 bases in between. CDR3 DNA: TGTGCCAGCAGTGAAAGCATGGGGGGCACTGAAGCTTTCTTT. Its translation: CASSESMGGTEAFF.

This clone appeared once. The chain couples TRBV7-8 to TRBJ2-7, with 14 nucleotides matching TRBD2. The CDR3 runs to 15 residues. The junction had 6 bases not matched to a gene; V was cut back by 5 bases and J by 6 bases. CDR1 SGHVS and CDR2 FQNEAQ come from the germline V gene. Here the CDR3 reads CASSQGTSGRGEQYF. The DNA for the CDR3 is TGTGCCAGCAGCCAAGGGACTAGCGGGAGAGGCGAGCAGTACTTC. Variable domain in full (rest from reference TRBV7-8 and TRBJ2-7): GAGVSQSPRYKVAKRGQDVALRCDPISGHVSLFWYQQALGQGPEFLTYFQNEAQLDKSGLPSDRFFAERPEGSVSTLKIQRTQQEDSAVYLCASSQGTSGRGEQYFGPGTRLTVT.

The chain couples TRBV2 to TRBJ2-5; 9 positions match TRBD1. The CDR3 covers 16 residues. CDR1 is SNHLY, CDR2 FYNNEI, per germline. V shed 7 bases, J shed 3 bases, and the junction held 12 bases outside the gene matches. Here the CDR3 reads CASNWNDRGFEETQYF. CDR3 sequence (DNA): TGTGCCAGCAACTGGAACGACAGGGGGTTTGAAGAGACCCAGTACTTC.

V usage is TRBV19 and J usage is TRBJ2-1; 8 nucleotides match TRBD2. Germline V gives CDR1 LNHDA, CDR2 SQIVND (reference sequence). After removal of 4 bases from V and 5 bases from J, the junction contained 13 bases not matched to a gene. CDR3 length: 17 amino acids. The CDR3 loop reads CASSTPPGTSPHNEQFF. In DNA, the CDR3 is TGTGCCAGTAGTACACCTCCGGGGACTAGTCCACACAATGAGCAGTTCTTC.

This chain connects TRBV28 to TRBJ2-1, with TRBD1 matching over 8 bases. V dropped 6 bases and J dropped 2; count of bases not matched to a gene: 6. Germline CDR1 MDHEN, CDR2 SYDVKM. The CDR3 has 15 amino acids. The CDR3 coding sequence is TGTGCCAGCAGACCATCAGGGGGCGCCTACAATGAGCAGTTCTTC. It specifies CASRPSGGAYNEQFF. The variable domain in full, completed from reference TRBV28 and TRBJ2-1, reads DVKVTQSSRYLVKRTGEKVFLECVQDMDHENMFWYRQDPGLGLRLIYFSYDVKMKEKGDIPEGYSVSREKKERFSLILESASTNQTSMYLCASRPSGGAYNEQFFGPGTRLTVL.

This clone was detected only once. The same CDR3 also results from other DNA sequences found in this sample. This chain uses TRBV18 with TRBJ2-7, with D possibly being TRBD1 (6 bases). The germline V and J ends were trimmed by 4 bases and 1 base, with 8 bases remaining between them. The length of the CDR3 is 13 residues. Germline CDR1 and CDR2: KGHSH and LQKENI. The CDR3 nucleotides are TGTGCCAGCTCACTCGGACAGTCCTACGAGCAGTACTTC. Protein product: CASSLGQSYEQYF.

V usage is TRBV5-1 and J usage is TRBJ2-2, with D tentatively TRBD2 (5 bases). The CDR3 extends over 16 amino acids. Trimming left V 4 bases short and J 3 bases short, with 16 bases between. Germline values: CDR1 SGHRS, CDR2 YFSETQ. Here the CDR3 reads CASSPESSKYTGELFF. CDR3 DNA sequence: TGCGCCAGCAGCCCGGAATCTAGCAAGTACACCGGGGAGCTGTTTTTT.

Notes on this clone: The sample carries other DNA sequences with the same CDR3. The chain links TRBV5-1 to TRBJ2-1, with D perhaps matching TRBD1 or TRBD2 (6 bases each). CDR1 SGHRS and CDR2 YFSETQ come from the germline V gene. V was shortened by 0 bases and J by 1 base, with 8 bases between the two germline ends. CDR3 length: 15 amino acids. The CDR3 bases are TGCGCCAGCAGCTTGGGAGGGGGGTCCTACAATGAGCAGTTCTTC. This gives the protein CASSLGGGSYNEQFF. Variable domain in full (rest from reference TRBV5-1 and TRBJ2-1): KAGVTQTPRYLIKTRGQQVTLSCSPISGHRSVSWYQQTPGQGLQFLFEYFSETQRNKGNFPGRFSGRQFSNSRSEMNVSTLELGDSALYLCASSLGGGSYNEQFFGPGTRLTVL.

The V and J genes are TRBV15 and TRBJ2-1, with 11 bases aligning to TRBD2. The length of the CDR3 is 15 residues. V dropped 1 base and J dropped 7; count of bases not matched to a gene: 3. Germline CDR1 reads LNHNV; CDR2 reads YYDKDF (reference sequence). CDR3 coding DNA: TGTGCCACCAGCAGAGTTAGCGGGAGGGTTAATGAGCAGTTCTTC. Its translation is CATSRVSGRVNEQFF.

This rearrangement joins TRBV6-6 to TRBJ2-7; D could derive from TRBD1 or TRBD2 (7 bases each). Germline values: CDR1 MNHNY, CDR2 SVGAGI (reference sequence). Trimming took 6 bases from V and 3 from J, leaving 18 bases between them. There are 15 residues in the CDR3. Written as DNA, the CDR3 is TGTGCCAGCAGGTCCCCCAGGGGGGGAATCTACGAGCAGTACTTC. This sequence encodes CASRSPRGGIYEQYF.

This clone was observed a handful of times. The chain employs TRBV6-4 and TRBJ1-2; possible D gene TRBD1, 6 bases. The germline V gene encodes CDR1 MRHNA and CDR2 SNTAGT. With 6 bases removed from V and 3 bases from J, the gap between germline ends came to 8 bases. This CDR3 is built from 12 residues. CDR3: CASSSGDYGYTF. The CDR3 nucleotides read TGTGCCAGCAGCTCAGGGGACTATGGCTACACCTTC.

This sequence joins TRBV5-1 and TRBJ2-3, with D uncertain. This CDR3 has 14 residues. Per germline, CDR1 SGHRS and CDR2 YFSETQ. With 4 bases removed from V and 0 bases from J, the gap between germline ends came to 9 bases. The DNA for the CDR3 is TGCGCCAGCAGCATGGTGGGAAGCACAGATACGCAGTATTTT. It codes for CASSMVGSTDTQYF.

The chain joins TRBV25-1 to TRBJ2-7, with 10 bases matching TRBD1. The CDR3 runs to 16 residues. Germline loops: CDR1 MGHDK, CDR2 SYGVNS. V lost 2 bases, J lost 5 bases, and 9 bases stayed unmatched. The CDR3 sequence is CASSELGTGEGDEQYF. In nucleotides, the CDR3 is TGTGCCAGCAGTGAACTCGGGACAGGGGAAGGGGACGAGCAGTACTTC.

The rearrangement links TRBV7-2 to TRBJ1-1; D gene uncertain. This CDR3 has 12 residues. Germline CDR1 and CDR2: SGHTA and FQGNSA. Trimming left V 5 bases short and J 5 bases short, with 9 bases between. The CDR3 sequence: CASSHEGTEAFF. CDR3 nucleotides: TGTGCCAGCAGCCATGAGGGTACTGAAGCTTTCTTT.

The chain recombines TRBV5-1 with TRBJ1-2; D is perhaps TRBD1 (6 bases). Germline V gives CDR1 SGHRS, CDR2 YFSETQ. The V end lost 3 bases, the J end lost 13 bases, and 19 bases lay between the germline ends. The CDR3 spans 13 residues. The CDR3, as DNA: TGCGCCAGCAGCTCCGAACCCCAGGGGATAGGCACCTTC. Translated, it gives CASSSEPQGIGTF.